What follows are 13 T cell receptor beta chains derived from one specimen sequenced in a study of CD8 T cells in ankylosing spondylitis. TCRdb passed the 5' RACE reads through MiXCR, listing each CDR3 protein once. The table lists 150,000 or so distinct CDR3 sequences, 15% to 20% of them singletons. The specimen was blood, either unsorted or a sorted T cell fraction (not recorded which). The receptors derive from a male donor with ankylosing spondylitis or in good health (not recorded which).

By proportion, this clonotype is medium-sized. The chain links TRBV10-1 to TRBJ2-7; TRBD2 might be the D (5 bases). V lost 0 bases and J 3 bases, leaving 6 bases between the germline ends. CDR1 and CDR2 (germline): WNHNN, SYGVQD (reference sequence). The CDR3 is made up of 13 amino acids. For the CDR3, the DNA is TGCGCCAGCAGTGAGTCCGGGGTCTACGAGCAGTACTTC. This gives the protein CASSESGVYEQYF.

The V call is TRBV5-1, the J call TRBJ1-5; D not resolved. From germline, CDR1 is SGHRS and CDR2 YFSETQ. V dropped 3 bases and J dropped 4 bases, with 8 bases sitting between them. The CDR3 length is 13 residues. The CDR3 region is CASSSNPNQPQHF. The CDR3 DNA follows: TGCGCCAGCAGCTCGAACCCAAATCAGCCCCAGCATTTT.

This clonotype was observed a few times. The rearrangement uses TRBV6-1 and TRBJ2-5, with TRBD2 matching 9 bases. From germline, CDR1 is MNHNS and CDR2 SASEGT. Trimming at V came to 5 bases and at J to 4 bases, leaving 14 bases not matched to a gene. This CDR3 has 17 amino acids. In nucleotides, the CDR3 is TGTGCCAGCAGTCAGAGTAGCGGGAGCGGTGTGGGAGAGACCCAGTACTTC. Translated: CASSQSSGSGVGETQYF.

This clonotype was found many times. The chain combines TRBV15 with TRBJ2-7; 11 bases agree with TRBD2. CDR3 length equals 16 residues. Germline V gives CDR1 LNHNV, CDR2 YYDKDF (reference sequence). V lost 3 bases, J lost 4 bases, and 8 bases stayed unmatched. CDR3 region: CATSSGTSGLRYEQYF. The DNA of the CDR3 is TGTGCCACCAGCAGCGGGACTAGCGGATTACGATACGAGCAGTACTTC. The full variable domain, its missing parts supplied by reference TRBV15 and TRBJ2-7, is DAMVIQNPRYQVTQFGKPVTLSCSQTLNHNVMYWYQQKSSQAPKLLFHYYDKDFNNEADTPDNFQSRRPNTSFCFLDIRSPGLGDTAMYLCATSSGTSGLRYEQYFGPGTRLTVT.

The CDR3 coding sequence is TGTGCCAGCAGCTTAGAGGCTAGCTTCTACGAGCAGTACTTC. Translated: CASSLEASFYEQYF. J is TRBJ2-7 and V is TRBV7-8; D possibly corresponds to TRBD2 (5 bases). The CDR3 length is 14 residues. V gave up 1 base and J gave up 3 bases, with 10 bases separating them. CDR1 is SGHVS, CDR2 FQNEAQ, per germline.

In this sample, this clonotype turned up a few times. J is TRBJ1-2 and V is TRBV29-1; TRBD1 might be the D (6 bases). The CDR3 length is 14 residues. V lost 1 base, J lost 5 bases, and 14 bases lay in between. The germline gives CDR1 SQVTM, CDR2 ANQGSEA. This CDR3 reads CSVEAPTGRYGYTF. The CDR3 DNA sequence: TGCAGCGTTGAAGCTCCAACAGGGAGATATGGCTACACCTTC.

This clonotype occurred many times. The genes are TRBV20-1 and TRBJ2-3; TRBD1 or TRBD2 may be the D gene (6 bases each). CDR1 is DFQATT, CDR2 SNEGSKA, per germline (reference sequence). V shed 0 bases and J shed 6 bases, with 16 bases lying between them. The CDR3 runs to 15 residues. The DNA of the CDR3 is TGCAGTGCTAGAGATCTTAGGGGGGAGAGGGATACGCAGTATTTT. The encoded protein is CSARDLRGERDTQYF.

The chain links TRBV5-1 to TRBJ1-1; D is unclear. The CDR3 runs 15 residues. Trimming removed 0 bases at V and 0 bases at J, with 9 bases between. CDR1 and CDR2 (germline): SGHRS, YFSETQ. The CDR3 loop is CASSLGQTVNTEAFF. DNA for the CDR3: TGCGCCAGCAGCTTGGGACAAACAGTGAACACTGAAGCTTTCTTT.

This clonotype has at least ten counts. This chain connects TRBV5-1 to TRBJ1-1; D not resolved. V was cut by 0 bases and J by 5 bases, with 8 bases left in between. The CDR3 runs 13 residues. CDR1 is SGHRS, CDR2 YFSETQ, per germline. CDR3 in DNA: TGCGCCAGCAGCTTGGAACCCCAGACTGAAGCTTTCTTT. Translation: CASSLEPQTEAFF.

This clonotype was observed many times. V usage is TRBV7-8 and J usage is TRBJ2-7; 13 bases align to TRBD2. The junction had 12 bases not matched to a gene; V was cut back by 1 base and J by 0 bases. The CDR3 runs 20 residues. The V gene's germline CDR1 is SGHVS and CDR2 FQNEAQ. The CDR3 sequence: CASSLVETSGRHPFSYEQYF. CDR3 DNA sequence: TGTGCCAGCAGCTTAGTGGAGACTAGCGGGAGGCACCCTTTCTCCTACGAGCAGTACTTC. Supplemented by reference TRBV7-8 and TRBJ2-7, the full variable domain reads GAGVSQSPRYKVAKRGQDVALRCDPISGHVSLFWYQQALGQGPEFLTYFQNEAQLDKSGLPSDRFFAERPEGSVSTLKIQRTQQEDSAVYLCASSLVETSGRHPFSYEQYFGPGTRLTVT.

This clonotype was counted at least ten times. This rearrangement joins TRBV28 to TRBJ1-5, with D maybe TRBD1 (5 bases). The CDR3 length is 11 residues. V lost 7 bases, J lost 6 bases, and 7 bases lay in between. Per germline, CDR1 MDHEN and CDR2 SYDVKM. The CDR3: CASTDSQPQHF. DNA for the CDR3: TGTGCCAGCACAGACAGTCAGCCCCAGCATTTT.

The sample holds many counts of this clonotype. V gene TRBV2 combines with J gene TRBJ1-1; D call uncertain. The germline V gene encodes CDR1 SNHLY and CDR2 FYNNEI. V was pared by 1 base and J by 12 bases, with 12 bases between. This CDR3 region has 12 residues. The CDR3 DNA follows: TGTGCCAGCAGTGAAGTTTCTACGGGGTCTTTCTTT. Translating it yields CASSEVSTGSFF.

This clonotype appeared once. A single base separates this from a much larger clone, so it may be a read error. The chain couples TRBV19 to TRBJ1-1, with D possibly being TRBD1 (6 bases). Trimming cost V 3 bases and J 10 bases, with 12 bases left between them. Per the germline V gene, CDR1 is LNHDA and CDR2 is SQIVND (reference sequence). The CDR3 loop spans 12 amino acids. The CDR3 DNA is TGTGCCAGTAGTATTCGACAGGCGCTAGCTTTCTTT. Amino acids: CASSIRQALAFF.